This TCR beta chain was observed in a study of Ad26.COV2.S vaccination and SARS-CoV-2 variants. In the study overall: By the intramuscular route, Ad26.COV2.S was given once, or twice 56 days apart.

CDR3 length equals 14 residues. Germline assignment: CDR1 GTSNPN and CDR2 SVGIG (reference sequence). Trimming pared 3 bases from V and 5 bases from J, leaving 16 bases between. Assay: immunoSEQ multiplex PCR; the TCRdb copy retains only in-frame clones and omits some. The sample holds about half a million clones; roughly nine tenths are singletons and the top ten take roughly 1.7%. Treatment indicated: some 20 received Ad26.COV2.S at low or high dose, single or two shots; about 5 received placebo; per-sample allocation not given. The samples date from day 63 after the first vaccine or placebo injection. Whoever gave the sample was an adult aged 18-55 years in Boston. What was given as vaccine was an Ad26 vector encoding Wuhan-strain SARS-CoV-2 spike.

The chain carries TRBV30 and TRBJ1-2, with a weak D call TRBD1 (5 bases). The clonotype originates from a person aged 18 to 59 who received the Ad26.COV2.S COVID-19 vaccine or a placebo. Sequences were derived from peripheral blood, sampled in a trial of Ad26.COV2.S vaccine versus placebo. The CDR3 DNA is TGTGCCTGGAGGACCCCCGGGACCGCATATGGCTACACCTTC. This encodes CAWRTPGTAYGYTF. The whole variable domain, remainder taken from reference TRBV30 and TRBJ1-2, is SQTIHQWPATLVQPVGSPLSLECTVEGTSNPNLYWYRQAAGRGLQLLFYSVGIGQISSEVPQNLSASRPQDRQFILSSKKLLLSDSGFYLCAWRTPGTAYGYTFGSGTRLTVV.